The 2 T cell receptor beta chains presented below share a single source sample, sequenced in a study of human T cells and chemical hapten exposure. TCRdb used MiXCR to reprocess the RACE reads, holding one entry per CDR3 protein. Of approximately 74,000 distinct CDR3 sequences listed, approximately 35% are singletons. The sample's time point: patch test 1, 2 weeks after DPC sensitization. Treatment meaning: therapeutic diphenylcyclopropenone sensitization with weekly scalp DPC. The material was whole blood, obtained in connection with sensitization to the hapten diphenylcyclopropenone (DPC). The receptors stem from a man between 40 and 49 years old with alopecia areata. Some clones in this sample may be carry-over from other donors' samples.

This clonotype was recorded a few times. The chain links TRBV6-2 or TRBV6-3 to TRBJ1-5, with D maybe TRBD1 (5 bases). CDR1 MNHEY and CDR2 SVGEGT come from the germline V gene. CDR3 size: 15 residues. Deletions cut 7 bases from V and 7 bases from J, with 20 bases between. CDR3 amino acids: CASMASGVSVQPQHF. CDR3 sequence (DNA): TGTGCCAGCATGGCCTCGGGGGTATCCGTACAGCCCCAGCATTTT.

This clonotype came up many times. The V call is TRBV6-6, the J call TRBJ2-7; D remains ambiguous. V lost 5 bases and J lost 2, with 4 bases in between. Germline CDR1 and CDR2: MNHNY and SVGAGI (reference sequence). The CDR3 has 11 amino acids. The chain's CDR3 is CASSDPYEQYF. CDR3 in DNA: TGTGCCAGCAGTGACCCCTACGAGCAGTACTTC.